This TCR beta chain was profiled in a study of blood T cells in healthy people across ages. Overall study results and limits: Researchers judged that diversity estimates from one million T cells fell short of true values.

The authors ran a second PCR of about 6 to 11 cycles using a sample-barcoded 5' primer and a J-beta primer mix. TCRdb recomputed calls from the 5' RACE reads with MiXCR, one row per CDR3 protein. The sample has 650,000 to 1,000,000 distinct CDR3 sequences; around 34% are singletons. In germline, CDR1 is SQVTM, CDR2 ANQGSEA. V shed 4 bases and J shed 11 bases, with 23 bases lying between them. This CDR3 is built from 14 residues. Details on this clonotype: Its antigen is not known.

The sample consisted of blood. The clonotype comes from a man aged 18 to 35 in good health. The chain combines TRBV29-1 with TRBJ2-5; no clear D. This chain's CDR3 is CSVVTGSGSDEQYF. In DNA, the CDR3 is TGCAGCGTTGTGACGGGTTCTGGGTCCGATGAGCAGTACTTC.